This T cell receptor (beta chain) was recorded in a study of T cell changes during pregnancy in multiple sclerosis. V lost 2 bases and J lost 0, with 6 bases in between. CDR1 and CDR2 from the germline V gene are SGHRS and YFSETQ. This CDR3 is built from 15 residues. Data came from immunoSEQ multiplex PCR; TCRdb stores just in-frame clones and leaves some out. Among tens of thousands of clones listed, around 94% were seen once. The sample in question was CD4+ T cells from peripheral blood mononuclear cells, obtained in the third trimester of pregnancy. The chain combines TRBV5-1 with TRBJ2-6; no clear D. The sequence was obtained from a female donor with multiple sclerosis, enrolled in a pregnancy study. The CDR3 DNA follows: TGCGCCAGCAGCTTACAGTTCTCTGGGGCCAACGTCCTGACTTTC. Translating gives CASSLQFSGANVLTF.